This T cell receptor (beta chain) appears in the sequencing data of a study of blood T cells in healthy people across ages. Together with a sample-barcoded 5' primer, a J-beta primer mix was included in a second PCR lasting about 7 to 12 cycles. TCRdb reprocessed the 5' RACE reads via MiXCR and lists one record per CDR3 protein. The sample holds 800,000 or so distinct CDR3 sequences; about 46% are singletons and the top ten take about a sixth. Approximately 9 milliliters was the volume of peripheral blood drawn from each donor. V gave up 5 bases and J gave up 7 bases; unmatched junction bases: 10. The CDR3 runs 15 residues. The germline gives CDR1 LGHDT, CDR2 YNNKEL (reference sequence).

Sequences were obtained from blood. This receptor was obtained from an elderly man in good health. The genes are TRBV3-1 and TRBJ2-1; 8 bases map to TRBD1. The CDR3 DNA reads as TGTGCCAGCAGCGTGCCAGGACAGGGAAGTAATGAGCAGTTCTTC. Protein: CASSVPGQGSNEQFF.